One sample yielded the 10 T cell receptor beta chains listed below, sequenced in a study of post-analysis software for immune sequencing data. Findings and limits, study-wide: Compared with controls, patients had more of roughly five TRBV segments, including TRBV5-6, TRBV5-1 and TRBV20-1.

The TCR beta cDNA libraries contained unique molecular identifiers. TCRdb called the PCR reads again in MiXCR, with one record for every CDR3 protein. This sample has around 400,000 distinct CDR3 sequences; 30% to 40% occur once, and the top ten carry approximately 7.1%. Their recognized antigens are unknown. Material: blood. These receptors all stem from a girl between 2 and 10 years old with multiple sclerosis.

This clonotype was detected only a few times. This sequence joins TRBV12-3 or TRBV12-4 and TRBJ2-7, with D uncertain. The V end lost 3 bases, the J end lost 5 bases, and 8 bases lay between the germline ends. CDR3 length: 12 amino acids. The DNA of the CDR3 is TGTGCCAGCAGTTTCACCCGTAACGAGCAGTACTTC. This translates into CASSFTRNEQYF.

This clonotype has just a few counts. J is TRBJ1-2 and V is TRBV5-4; 11 bases fit TRBD1. The CDR3 loop spans 16 amino acids. The trim removed 4 bases at V and 5 bases at J, leaving 10 bases unmatched. CDR1 is SGHNT and CDR2 is YYREEE in the germline V gene (reference sequence). CDR3 bases: TGTGCCAGCAGCCTATCGTTAGGGACAGGGGGTTATGGCTACACCTTC. The encoded protein is CASSLSLGTGGYGYTF.

In DNA form, the CDR3 reads TGTGCCAGCAGCTTATCGATCCTCTCTGGGGCCAACGTCCTGACTTTC. Translating it yields CASSLSILSGANVLTF. J is TRBJ2-6 and V is TRBV7-2; D is ambiguous. Germline assignment: CDR1 SGHTA and CDR2 FQGNSA. This CDR3 comprises 16 residues. V dropped 2 bases and J dropped 0 bases, with 8 bases sitting between them.

The gene calls are TRBV12-3 or TRBV12-4 and TRBJ2-5; TRBD1 matches 7 bases. V trimming: 0 bases; J trimming: 7 bases; junction bases outside the gene matches: 5. The CDR3 is 14 residues long. CDR3 bases: TGTGCCAGCAGTTTAGCTGGGGACAGAGGGACCCAGTACTTC. Translating gives CASSLAGDRGTQYF.

This clonotype was seen only once. This chain links TRBV3-1 with TRBJ1-2; TRBD1 matches 12 bases. This CDR3 is built from 15 residues. Germline lookup yields CDR1 LGHDT and CDR2 YNNKEL (reference sequence). The V and J ends lost 4 bases and 6 bases, in that order; junction bases with no gene match: 6. The CDR3 nucleotides are TGTGCCAGCAGCCGTCCCGGGACAGGGGGCGATGGCTACACCTTC. Translating gives CASSRPGTGGDGYTF.

V gene TRBV6-5 combines with J gene TRBJ2-3; 7 bases map to TRBD1. V was clipped by 4 bases and J by 2 bases; unmatched bases: 6. The CDR3 runs 15 residues. Germline V gene data show CDR1 as MNHEY and CDR2 as SVGAGI. DNA of the CDR3: TGTGCCAGCAGTTGGACGGGACAGTCCACAGATACGCAGTATTTT. Protein sequence: CASSWTGQSTDTQYF.

V is TRBV12-3 or TRBV12-4 and J is TRBJ2-7, with TRBD2 matching 8 bases. The CDR3 length is 15 residues. V gave up 6 bases and J gave up 7 bases; unmatched junction bases: 14. The CDR3 loop is CASRSSAGGQWEQYF. The DNA for the CDR3 is TGTGCCAGCAGGTCAAGCGCGGGGGGCCAGTGGGAGCAGTACTTC.

Note on this clonotype: The conserved closing phenylalanine or tryptophan is absent in this CDR3, likely reflecting a read error. The chain combines TRBV7-9 with TRBJ2-7; 7 bases line up with TRBD1. From germline, CDR1 is SEHNR and CDR2 FQNEAQ (reference sequence). CDR3 length: 15 amino acids. Trimming at V came to 5 bases and at J to 2 bases, leaving 9 bases not matched to a gene. The chain's CDR3 is CASSQGEGVPYEQYC. As DNA, the CDR3 is TGTGCCAGCAGCCAGGGGGAAGGGGTGCCCTACGAGCAGTACTGC.

This clonotype showed up just a few times. This sequence joins TRBV7-2 and TRBJ2-7, with 11 nucleotides matching TRBD2. CDR3 length equals 15 residues. Germline loops: CDR1 SGHTA, CDR2 FQGNSA. V was clipped by 5 bases and J by 1 base; unmatched bases: 4. In DNA, the CDR3 is TGTGCCAGCAGCCCGCCTAGCGGGAGGTCCTACGAGCAGTACTTC. Its translation is CASSPPSGRSYEQYF.

In this sample, this clonotype turned up a few times. The CDR3 spells CATSRDGAGRGTTNEKLFF. The DNA for the CDR3 is TGTGCCACCAGCAGAGATGGGGCAGGGCGAGGGACAACTAATGAAAAACTGTTTTTT. This chain uses TRBV15 with TRBJ1-4, with D possibly matching TRBD1 (5 bases). Trimming pared 0 bases from V and 0 bases from J, leaving 17 bases between. The CDR3 runs 19 residues. Germline V gene sequence: CDR1 LNHNV, CDR2 YYDKDF (reference sequence).